This TCR beta chain derives from a study of glioma-infiltrating T cells. This CDR3 has 15 amino acids. Trimming removed 5 bases at V and 2 bases at J, with 14 bases between. Germline CDR1 and CDR2: MNHNS and SASEGT. Using RNA template, CDR3s of TCR alpha and beta were amplified with iRepertoire arm-PCR. TCRdb independently ran MiXCR on the multiplex PCR reads; one entry per CDR3 protein. The table shows around 130,000 distinct CDR3 sequences, with more than 20% occurring only once. As for this clonotype: What it binds is not known.

Findings of the study overall: Above-expected tissue-blood divergence occurred in all gliomas, most in low-grade ones.

The source material was glioma tissue, nonneoplastic brain tissue, or PBMCs (not recorded which). The chain has TRBV6-1 and TRBJ2-3; D may match TRBD1 or TRBD2 (5 bases each). The TCR was taken from a human donor with low-grade glioma or glioblastoma, undergoing nonglioma brain surgery, or in good health (not recorded which). The CDR3 nucleotides read TGTGCCAGCAGTCGCTTTGGGGGAATCACAGATACGCAGTATTTT. Its translation is CASSRFGGITDTQYF.